One sample yielded the 19 T cell receptor beta chains listed below, sequenced in a study of Ad26.COV2.S vaccination and SARS-CoV-2 variants. The treatment: some 20 received Ad26.COV2.S at low or high dose, single or two shots; about five received placebo; per-sample allocation not given. It was on day 63 after the first vaccine or placebo injection that samples were taken. The assay was immunoSEQ multiplex PCR, and TCRdb's table has in-frame clones only and misses some. Here the sample spans hundreds of thousands of clones, around 89% being singletons. This material consisted of peripheral blood, taken in a trial of Ad26.COV2.S vaccine versus placebo. The receptors here all came from a person aged 18 to 65 who received the Ad26.COV2.S COVID-19 vaccine or a placebo.

This clone occurred once. The rearrangement joins TRBV4-1 to TRBJ2-6, with 8 bases aligning to TRBD1. The CDR3 spans 18 residues. V dropped 4 bases and J dropped 0; count of bases not matched to a gene: 8. The germline V gene encodes CDR1 MGHRA and CDR2 YSYEKL. The CDR3 loop is CASSPGQGDGSGANVLTF. The DNA for the CDR3 is TGCGCCAGCAGCCCCGGACAGGGAGACGGCTCTGGGGCCAACGTCCTGACTTTC.

The V gene is TRBV21-1, the J gene TRBJ2-7; TRBD2, the table's D call, was not compared with the DNA. TRBV21-1 is a pseudogene locus. The CDR3 is 19 amino acids. The CDR3 DNA reads as TGTGCCAGCAGCCCCTGTCCGTGGCAGGGAGGTACCTTAGGCTACGAGCAGTACTTC. Protein sequence: CASSPCPWQGGTLGYEQYF.

The chain couples TRBV5-4 to TRBJ2-7; 9 nucleotides line up with TRBD2. Germline V gene data show CDR1 as SGHNT and CDR2 as YYREEE (reference sequence). The J segment lost 3 bases and the V segment lost 2 bases, leaving 9 bases of the junction unmatched. This CDR3 is 16 amino acids long. This chain's CDR3 is CASSLRGTSRDYEQYF. The CDR3, as DNA: TGTGCCAGCAGCTTAAGGGGGACTAGCAGGGACTACGAGCAGTACTTC.

This clone appeared a single time. V is TRBV6-2 or TRBV6-3 and J is TRBJ2-1; 10 bases agree with TRBD1. The ends lost 6 bases at V and 8 bases at J; junction bases unmatched: 10. This CDR3 contains 15 residues. CDR1 is MNHEY and CDR2 is SVGEGT in the germline V gene. DNA for the CDR3: TGTGCCAGCAGCACCCTGGACAGGGGGTTAGATGAGCAGTTCTTC. Its protein product is CASSTLDRGLDEQFF.

This chain links TRBV19 with TRBJ1-1; weak D call: TRBD1 (6 bases). Germline V CDR1 and CDR2: LNHDA, SQIVND (reference sequence). Trimming pared 5 bases from V and 1 base from J, leaving 8 bases between. The CDR3 has 13 amino acids. CDR3 in DNA: TGTGCCAGTAGTGAACAGGGGAACACTGAAGCTTTCTTT. Amino acids: CASSEQGNTEAFF. The variable domain in full, with the rest retrieved from reference TRBV19 and TRBJ1-1, is DGGITQSPKYLFRKEGQNVTLSCEQNLNHDAMYWYRQDPGQGLRLIYYSQIVNDFQKGDIAEGYSVSREKKESFPLTVTSAQKNPTAFYLCASSEQGNTEAFFGQGTRLTVV.

This clone was detected only a few times. The chain recombines TRBV5-1 with TRBJ1-5, with D uncertain. Germline CDR1 and CDR2: SGHRS and YFSETQ. This CDR3 is 13 amino acids long. Trimming pared 1 base from V and 1 base from J, leaving 3 bases between. CDR3 sequence: CASSLTSNQPQHF. CDR3 nucleotides: TGCGCCAGCAGCTTGACCAGCAATCAGCCCCAGCATTTT.

The J gene is TRBJ1-2, the V gene TRBV28; tentative D call: TRBD1 (5 bases). Trimming left V 5 bases short and J 0 bases short, with 7 bases between. CDR1 and CDR2 (germline): MDHEN, SYDVKM. The CDR3 spans 13 residues. The CDR3 sequence: CASSQGANYGYTF. In DNA form, the CDR3 reads TGTGCCAGCAGTCAGGGAGCTAACTATGGCTACACCTTC.

This clone was detected once. The chain is built from TRBV4-3 and TRBJ2-1; 9 positions match TRBD2. Germline V lookup: CDR1 LGHNA, CDR2 YSLEER. The CDR3 runs to 16 residues. V lost 0 bases to trimming and J lost 9 bases; unmatched junction nucleotides: 9. CDR3: CASSQEGAGGLGEQFF. The CDR3, as DNA: TGCGCCAGCAGCCAAGAGGGGGCGGGGGGGCTCGGTGAGCAGTTCTTC.

The rearrangement joins TRBV6-1 to TRBJ2-3, with D possibly matching TRBD1 (5 bases). V was trimmed by 1 base and J by 0 bases, leaving 8 bases between them. In germline, CDR1 is MNHNS, CDR2 SASEGT. The CDR3 covers 15 residues. CDR3: CASSEEGLSTDTQYF. CDR3 nucleotide sequence: TGTGCCAGCAGTGAAGAGGGGTTAAGCACAGATACGCAGTATTTT.

The chain has TRBV18 and TRBJ2-1, with no clear D. This CDR3 spans 13 amino acids. The germline V gene encodes CDR1 KGHSH and CDR2 LQKENI. The germline V and J ends were trimmed by 2 bases and 8 bases, with 10 bases remaining between them. CDR3 residues: CASSPTFGDEQFF. CDR3 in DNA: TGTGCCAGCTCACCAACATTCGGTGATGAGCAGTTCTTC.

J is TRBJ1-2 and V is TRBV2, with D possibly being TRBD1 (5 bases). Germline V gives CDR1 SNHLY, CDR2 FYNNEI. CDR3 length: 16 amino acids. V lost 4 bases, J lost 4 bases, and 19 bases lay in between. The DNA for the CDR3 is TGTGCCAGCAGTGGGCGCTTCGGCAGGGCGTCCTATGGCTACACCTTC. This sequence encodes CASSGRFGRASYGYTF.

The genes are TRBV7-3 and TRBJ2-2, with 9 bases identical to TRBD1. The CDR3 spans 16 residues. V was pared by 4 bases and J by 6 bases, with 9 bases of the junction left unmatched. Germline CDR1 and CDR2: SGHTA and FQGTGA. CDR3 loop: CASSSPGQGFAGELFF. For the CDR3, the DNA is TGTGCCAGCAGCTCACCGGGACAGGGTTTTGCCGGGGAGCTGTTTTTT.

The genes are TRBV5-4 and TRBJ1-1; TRBD1 aligns across 7 bases. Germline V gives CDR1 SGHNT, CDR2 YYREEE (reference sequence). The trim removed 4 bases at V and 3 bases at J, leaving 12 bases unmatched. The CDR3 extends over 16 amino acids. CDR3 region: CASSGAPDRVDTEAFF. The CDR3 nucleotides read TGTGCCAGCAGCGGTGCCCCAGACAGGGTAGACACTGAAGCTTTCTTT.

This rearrangement joins TRBV7-9 to TRBJ2-1; 9 bases match TRBD2. Germline V gene sequence: CDR1 SEHNR, CDR2 FQNEAQ (reference sequence). This CDR3 spans 15 amino acids. V shed 3 bases, J shed 9 bases, and the junction held 9 bases outside the gene matches. The chain's CDR3 is CASSLSGSSGIEQFF. Written as DNA, the CDR3 is TGTGCCAGCAGCTTGAGTGGCTCTAGCGGGATTGAGCAGTTCTTC.

This clone was observed a single time. The rearrangement links TRBV27 to TRBJ1-2; TRBD1 agrees at 8 bases. Germline V lookup: CDR1 MNHEY, CDR2 SMNVEV (reference sequence). V gave up 5 bases and J gave up 3 bases; unmatched junction bases: 5. The length of the CDR3 is 14 residues. The CDR3 region is CASSPGQGHYGYTF. CDR3 nucleotide sequence: TGTGCCAGCAGTCCAGGACAGGGCCACTATGGCTACACCTTC.

In its sample, this clone was seen once. The chain links TRBV7-2 to TRBJ2-1; TRBD2 matches 7 bases. V dropped 4 bases and J dropped 6; count of bases not matched to a gene: 9. CDR1 is SGHTA, CDR2 FQGNSA, per germline. CDR3 size: 15 residues. The CDR3 DNA reads as TGTGCCAGCAGCTCTGGGCCAGCGGGGAGCAATGAGCAGTTCTTC. It specifies CASSSGPAGSNEQFF.

This chain uses TRBV28 with TRBJ2-4; tentatively, D is TRBD1 (5 bases). The CDR3 is made up of 15 amino acids. V lost 6 bases and J 0 bases, leaving 12 bases between the germline ends. The germline gives CDR1 MDHEN, CDR2 SYDVKM. The CDR3 nucleotides are TGTGCCAGCAGCTCCGACAGCCTAGCCAAAAACATTCAGTACTTC. Protein sequence: CASSSDSLAKNIQYF.

This chain uses TRBV11-2 with TRBJ1-1, with 7 bases aligning to TRBD1. This CDR3 is built from 14 residues. Per germline, CDR1 SGHAT and CDR2 FQNNGV. The trim removed 5 bases at V and 1 base at J, leaving 4 bases unmatched. The chain's CDR3 is CASSKQGTNTEAFF. The CDR3, as DNA: TGTGCCAGCAGCAAACAGGGGACGAACACTGAAGCTTTCTTT.

The CDR3 loop reads CASSENTGSGNEQFF. CDR3 nucleotides: TGTGCCAGCAGTGAAAACACAGGATCTGGGAATGAGCAGTTCTTC. The rearrangement joins TRBV2 to TRBJ2-1, with TRBD1 as a possible D gene (5 bases). The length of the CDR3 is 15 residues. The germline CDR1 and CDR2 sequences are SNHLY and FYNNEI. V lost 2 bases and J 7 bases, leaving 15 bases between the germline ends.